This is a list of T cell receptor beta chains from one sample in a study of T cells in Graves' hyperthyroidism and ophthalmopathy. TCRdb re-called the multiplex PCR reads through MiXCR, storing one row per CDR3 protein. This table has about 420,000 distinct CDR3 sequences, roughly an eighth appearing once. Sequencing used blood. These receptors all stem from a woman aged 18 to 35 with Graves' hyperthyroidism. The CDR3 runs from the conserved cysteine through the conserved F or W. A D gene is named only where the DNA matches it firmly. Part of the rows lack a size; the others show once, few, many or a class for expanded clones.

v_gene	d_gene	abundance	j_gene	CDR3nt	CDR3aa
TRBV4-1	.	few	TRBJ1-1	TGCGCCAGCAGCCAATTTGGGGGCCTGAACACTGAAGCTTTCTTT	CASSQFGGLNTEAFF
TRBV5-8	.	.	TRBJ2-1	TGTGCCAGCAGCTTGGTTCTACAGGGGACTAACAATGAGCAGTTCTTC	CASSLVLQGTNNEQFF
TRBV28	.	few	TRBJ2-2	TGTGCCAGCCTACAGGAGAATAACGGGGAGCTGTTTTTT	CASLQENNGELFF
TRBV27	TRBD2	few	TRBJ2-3	TGTGCCAGCAGTTTACGCAGCGGGAGGACAGATACGCAGTATTTT	CASSLRSGRTDTQYF
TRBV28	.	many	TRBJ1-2	TGTGCCAGCAGTTTCCCCTCGATAACTGGCTACACCTTC	CASSFPSITGYTF
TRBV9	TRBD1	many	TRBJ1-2	TGTGCCAGCAGCGTAGATGACAGGGGGTATGGCTACACCTTC	CASSVDDRGYGYTF
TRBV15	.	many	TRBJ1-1	TGTGCCACCAGCATTGGGGGCTCGGACACTGAAGCTTTCTTT	CATSIGGSDTEAFF
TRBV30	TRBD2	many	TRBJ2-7	TGTGCCTGGAGTCTACTAGCGGGAGGGGGCGAGCAGTACTTC	CAWSLLAGGGEQYF
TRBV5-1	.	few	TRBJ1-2	TGCGCCAGCAGCTTGGAATGGAACTATGGCTACACCTTC	CASSLEWNYGYTF
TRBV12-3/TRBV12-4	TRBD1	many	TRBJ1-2	TGTGCCAGCAGTCCGCCCCGGACAGGGGGCAAATCTGGCTACACCTTC	CASSPPRTGGKSGYTF
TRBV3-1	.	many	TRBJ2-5	TGTGCCAGCAGCCAAGCAGGGGGGTACGAGACCCAGTACTTC	CASSQAGGYETQYF
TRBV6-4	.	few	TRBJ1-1	TGTGCCAGCAGTGACTCGCCAGGGTCGGGGTGGACTGAAGCTTTCTTT	CASSDSPGSGWTEAFF
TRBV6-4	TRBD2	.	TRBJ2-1	TGTGCCAGCAGTCCATTAGCGGGAGTAGCCAATGAGCAGTTCTTC	CASSPLAGVANEQFF
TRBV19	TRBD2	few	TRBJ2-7	TGTGCCAGTAGTGTACTAGCGGACCCTTCCTACGAGCAGTACTTC	CASSVLADPSYEQYF
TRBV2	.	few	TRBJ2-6	TGTGCCAGCCCGGAGGGGGCGGGAGTCCCTGGGGCCAACGTCCTGACTTTC	CASPEGAGVPGANVLTF
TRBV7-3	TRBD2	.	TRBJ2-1	TGTGCCAGCATCCCCGCGGGGGATGAGCAGTTCTTC	CASIPAGDEQFF
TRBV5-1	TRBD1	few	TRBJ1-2	TGCGCCAGCAGCACCGACAGGGAGTACACCTTC	CASSTDREYTF
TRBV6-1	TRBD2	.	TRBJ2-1	TGTGCCAGCAGCCGCCCGACTAGCGGGATTCGAGATGAGCAGTTCTTC	CASSRPTSGIRDEQFF
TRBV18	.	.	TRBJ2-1	TGTGCCAGCTCACCACGACAGAACAATGAGCAGTTCTTC	CASSPRQNNEQFF
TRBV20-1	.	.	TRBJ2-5	TGCAGTGCTAGTCTCATGGAGACCCAGTACTTC	CSASLMETQYF
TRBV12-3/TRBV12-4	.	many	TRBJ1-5	TGTGCCAGCAGCCCGACCCCCGGCCGAGATCAGCCCCAGCATTTT	CASSPTPGRDQPQHF
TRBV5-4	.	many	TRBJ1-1	TGTGCCAGCAACTTGGCCGGGAACACTGAAGCTTTCTTT	CASNLAGNTEAFF
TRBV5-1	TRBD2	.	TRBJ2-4	TGTGCCAGCAGCTTCGGACTAGCGGGAGGGCCTGGTTCGGTCAAAAACATTCAGTACTTC	CASSFGLAGGPGSVKNIQYF
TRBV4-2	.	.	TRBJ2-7	TGTGCCAGCAGCCAAGATTGGTACGAGCAGTACTTC	CASSQDWYEQYF
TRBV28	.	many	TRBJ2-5	TGTGCCAGCAGTGGGACATCACCCTTGGGACAAGAGACCCAGTACTTC	CASSGTSPLGQETQYF
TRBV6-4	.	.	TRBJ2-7	TGTGCCAGCAGTGCCGAACTAGGGCCCTCCTACGAGCAGTACTTC	CASSAELGPSYEQYF
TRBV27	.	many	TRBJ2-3	TGTGCCAGCAGTTATGGGGCATCTAGCACAGATACGCAGTATTTT	CASSYGASSTDTQYF
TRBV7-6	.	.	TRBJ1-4	TGTGCCAGCAGCTTAGGACCGGGAGGGGATGAAAAACTGTTTTTT	CASSLGPGGDEKLFF
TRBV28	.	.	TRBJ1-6	TGTGCCAGCAGGCCCGCCAGCTCCTATAATTCACCCCTCCACTTT	CASRPASSYNSPLHF
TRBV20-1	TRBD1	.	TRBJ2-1	TGCAGTGCCAAACAGGGGAGCTCCTACAATGAGCAGTTCTTC	CSAKQGSSYNEQFF
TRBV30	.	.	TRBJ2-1	TGTGCCTGGAGTGTTGGTAGCGGCAATGAGCAGTTCTTC	CAWSVGSGNEQFF
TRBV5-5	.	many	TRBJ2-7	TGTGCCAGCAGCGCCGTTAGGATCACCTACGAGCAGTACTTC	CASSAVRITYEQYF
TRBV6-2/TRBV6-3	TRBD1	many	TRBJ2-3	TGTGCCAGCAGCCATACGCCGGGACAGGGCACAGATACGCAGTATTTT	CASSHTPGQGTDTQYF
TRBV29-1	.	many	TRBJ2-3	TGCAGCGTCGGACGGACAAGCACAGATACGCAGTATTTT	CSVGRTSTDTQYF
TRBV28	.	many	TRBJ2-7	TGTGCCAGCAAGGGGCAGCGGATCTACGAGCAGTACTTC	CASKGQRIYEQYF
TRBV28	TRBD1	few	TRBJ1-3	TGTGCCAGCACCGTCGACAGGGTCGGAAACACCATATATTTT	CASTVDRVGNTIYF
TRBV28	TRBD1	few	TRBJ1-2	TGTGCCAGCAGCACAGGGGTTGGCTACACCTTC	CASSTGVGYTF
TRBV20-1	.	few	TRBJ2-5	TGCAGTGCGGCCAGGGGGGCGGAAGAGACCCAGTACTTC	CSAARGAEETQYF
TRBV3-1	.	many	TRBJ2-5	TGTGCCAGCAGCCAAGGCCCCCAAGAGACCCAGTACTTC	CASSQGPQETQYF
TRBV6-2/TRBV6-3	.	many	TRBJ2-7	TGTGCCAGCAGTTTGCGGAACTACGAGCAGTACTTC	CASSLRNYEQYF
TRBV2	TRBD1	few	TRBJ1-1	TGTGCCAGCAACTACCGGGACAGGGGGGAGTCGGGGGGCACTGAAGCTTTCTTT	CASNYRDRGESGGTEAFF
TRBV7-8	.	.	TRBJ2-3	TGTGCCAGCAGCGCACGGGGTAGCGGCTTTAGCACAGATACGCAGTATTTT	CASSARGSGFSTDTQYF
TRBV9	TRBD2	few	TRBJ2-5	TGTGCCAGCAGCTTAGGGACTAGCGGGAGGGGCAGGGAGACCCAGTACTTC	CASSLGTSGRGRETQYF
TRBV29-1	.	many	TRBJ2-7	TGCAGCGTTCAGCTCTCCTACGAGCAGTACTTC	CSVQLSYEQYF
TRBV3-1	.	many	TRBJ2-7	TGTGCCAGCAGCCCCCTAGCAGACTCCTACGAGCAGTACTTC	CASSPLADSYEQYF
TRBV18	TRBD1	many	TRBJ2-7	TGTGCCAGCTCACCACGACAGGGTCCCTACGAGCAGTACTTC	CASSPRQGPYEQYF
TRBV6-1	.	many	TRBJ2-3	TGTGCCAGCACCGGTATAGGGCGGGCAAGCACAGATACGCAGTATTTT	CASTGIGRASTDTQYF
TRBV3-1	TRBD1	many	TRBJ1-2	TGTGCCAGCAGCCAAGTCGGTGGAGGGGGCGGCTATGGCTACACCTTC	CASSQVGGGGGYGYTF
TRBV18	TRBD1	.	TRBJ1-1	TGTGCCAGCTCACCACTGGCAGGGGGGAACACTGAAGCTTTCTTT	CASSPLAGGNTEAFF
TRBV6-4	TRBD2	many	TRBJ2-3	TGTGCCAGCAGTGAACTAGCGGGAGGCGAAGATACGCAGTATTTT	CASSELAGGEDTQYF
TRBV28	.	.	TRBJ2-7	TGTGCCAGCACAAGCGACATCTCCTACGAGCAGTACTTC	CASTSDISYEQYF
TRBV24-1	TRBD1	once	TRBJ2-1	TGTGCCACCAGTGACCCCGGGACAGGGGGTAATGAGCAGTTCTTC	CATSDPGTGGNEQFF
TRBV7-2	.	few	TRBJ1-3	TGTGCCAGCAGCTTAACCCCGACAGGCTCTGGAAACACCATATATTTT	CASSLTPTGSGNTIYF
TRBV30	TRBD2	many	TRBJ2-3	TGTGCCCGGGCCGCTAGCGGGAGCACAGATACGCAGTATTTT	CARAASGSTDTQYF